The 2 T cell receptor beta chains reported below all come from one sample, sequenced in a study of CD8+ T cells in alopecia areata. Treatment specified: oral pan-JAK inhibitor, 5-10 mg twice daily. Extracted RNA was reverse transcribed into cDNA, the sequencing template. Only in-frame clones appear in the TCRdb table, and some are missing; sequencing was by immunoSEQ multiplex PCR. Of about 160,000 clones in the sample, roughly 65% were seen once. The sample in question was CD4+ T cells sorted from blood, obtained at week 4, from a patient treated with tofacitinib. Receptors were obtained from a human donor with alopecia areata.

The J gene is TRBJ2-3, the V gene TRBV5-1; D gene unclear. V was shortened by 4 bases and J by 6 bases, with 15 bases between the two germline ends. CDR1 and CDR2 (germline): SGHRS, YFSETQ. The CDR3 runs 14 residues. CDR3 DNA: TGCGCCAGCAGCCTGCGCCCGGACGGGGATACGCAGTATTTT. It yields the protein CASSLRPDGDTQYF.

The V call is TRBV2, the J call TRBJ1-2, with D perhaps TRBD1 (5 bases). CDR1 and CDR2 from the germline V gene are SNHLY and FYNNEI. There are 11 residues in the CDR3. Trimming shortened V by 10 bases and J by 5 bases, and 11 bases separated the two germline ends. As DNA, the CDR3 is TGTGCCACTTCGACAGTTTATGGCTACACCTTC. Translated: CATSTVYGYTF.